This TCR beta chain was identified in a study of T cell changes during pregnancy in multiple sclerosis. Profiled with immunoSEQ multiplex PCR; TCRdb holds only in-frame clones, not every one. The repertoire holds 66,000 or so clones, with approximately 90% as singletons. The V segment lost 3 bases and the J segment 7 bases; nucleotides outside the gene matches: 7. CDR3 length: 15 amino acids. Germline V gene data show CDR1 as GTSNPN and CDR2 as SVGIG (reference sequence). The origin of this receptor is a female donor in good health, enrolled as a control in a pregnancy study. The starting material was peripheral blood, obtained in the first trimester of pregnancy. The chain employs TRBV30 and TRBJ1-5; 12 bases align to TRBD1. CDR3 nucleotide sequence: TGTGCCTGGAGCTTCCAGGGACAGGGGGCCCAGCCCCAGCATTTT. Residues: CAWSFQGQGAQPQHF.